The sequence of this T cell receptor (beta chain) was determined in a study of radiotherapy plus CTLA-4 blockade in lung cancer. Whole-study context: Disease control was seen in 30% to 35% of patients, objective responses in 15% to 20%. General observations from the study: Tumor-origin TCR clones grew in blood after radiotherapy plus ipilimumab.

People whose metastatic non-small-cell lung cancer was chemo-refractory got focal radiation along with CTLA-4 blockade by ipilimumab. A remark on this clone: Its antigen is still unknown.

V shed 2 bases and J shed 7 bases, with 9 bases lying between them. Looked up from germline, CDR1 is SGHAT and CDR2 is FQNNGV. The CDR3 totals 14 residues. Clones were read by immunoSEQ multiplex PCR, and TCRdb kept only the in-frame ones, dropping some. The sample has approximately 99,000 clones, just over 85% seen once; the top ten hold 4% to 6%. The sequence came from a human donor with non-small cell lung cancer that progressed on radiotherapy plus ipilimumab. The starting material was peripheral blood, obtained from a patient treated with radiotherapy plus ipilimumab. The chain recombines TRBV11-2 with TRBJ1-6; D is unresolved. CDR3 sequence: CASSLLRGNSPLHF. DNA of the CDR3: TGTGCCAGCAGCTTACTTCGAGGGAATTCACCCCTCCACTTT.